This TCR beta chain was sequenced during a study of blood T cell repertoires in COVID-19. The CDR3 is 16 residues long. V shed 6 bases and J 0 bases; nucleotides not matched to a gene: 8. Germline-derived CDR1 and CDR2 are KGHSH and LQKENI. Some clones are missing from TCRdb's copy, which holds only in-frame ones; the method was immunoSEQ multiplex PCR. The sample contains around 60,000 clones, roughly three quarters of which appear only once. Sequenced: peripheral blood. The sequence was obtained from a human donor in a cohort sampled during active COVID-19. The chain has TRBV18 and TRBJ2-3, with 8 bases that match TRBD2. The CDR3 DNA follows: TGTGCCAGCTCGCGGGGGGCTATATTGAGCACAGATACGCAGTATTTT. Translated, it gives CASSRGAILSTDTQYF.